Below are 11 T cell receptor beta chains sequenced from a single sample in a study of CD8 T cells in Susac syndrome. Random hexamers were used to reverse transcribe roughly 0.45 to 1 ug of RNA. TCRdb re-called the immunoSEQ multiplex PCR reads through MiXCR, storing one row per CDR3 protein. Here the sample spans 180,000 or so distinct CDR3 sequences, approximately 96% being singletons. Sequenced material: CD4+ T cells from PBMCs. The receptor source for this set is a human donor in good health.

The chain is built from TRBV20-1 and TRBJ1-4; 9 positions agree with TRBD1. The junction had 8 bases not matched to a gene; V was cut back by 2 bases and J by 7 bases. CDR1 and CDR2 from the germline V gene are DFQATT and SNEGSKA (reference sequence). The CDR3 has 15 amino acids. The CDR3 loop reads CSARPGTGIREKLFF. The DNA for the CDR3 is TGCAGTGCTAGACCCGGGACAGGGATCCGTGAAAAACTGTTTTTT.

V usage is TRBV3-1 and J usage is TRBJ1-2; TRBD1 matches 7 bases. J was trimmed by 4 bases and V by 0 bases; bases with no gene match: 5. Germline CDR1 reads LGHDT; CDR2 reads YNNKEL (reference sequence). This CDR3 has 15 amino acids. The CDR3 DNA reads TGTGCCAGCAGCCAAGATTGGAGACAGGGCTATGGCTACACCTTC. Amino acid sequence: CASSQDWRQGYGYTF.

This clonotype was observed once. The chain uses TRBV29-1 and TRBJ2-1; 9 positions match TRBD1. The germline V gene encodes CDR1 SQVTM and CDR2 ANQGSEA. The CDR3 sequence is 13 residues long. V shed 2 bases, J shed 10 bases, and the junction held 6 bases outside the gene matches. CDR3 protein: CSVEITGGKEQFF. The CDR3 nucleotides are TGCAGCGTTGAAATTACAGGGGGCAAGGAGCAGTTCTTC.

This clonotype was observed once. The chain has TRBV4-3 and TRBJ1-1; D is perhaps TRBD1 (5 bases). This CDR3 comprises 13 residues. Germline V lookup: CDR1 LGHNA, CDR2 YSLEER. The V gene lost 2 bases and the J gene lost 4 bases, with 8 bases spanning the gap. CDR3 nucleotides: TGCGCCAGCAGCCAACAAGACAGCACTGAAGCTTTCTTT. Encoded protein: CASSQQDSTEAFF.

CDR3 amino acids: CSAPDRNTEAFF. CDR3 coding DNA: TGCAGTGCTCCCGACAGGAACACTGAAGCTTTCTTT. The chain recombines TRBV20-1 with TRBJ1-1, with a tentative D call TRBD1 (5 bases). The CDR3 has 12 amino acids. V was clipped by 5 bases and J by 1 base, with 8 bases between them. Germline values: CDR1 DFQATT, CDR2 SNEGSKA (reference sequence).

J is TRBJ1-2 and V is TRBV7-8; D unresolved. This CDR3 is 13 amino acids long. Germline CDR1 SGHVS, CDR2 FQNEAQ. Trimming cost V 2 bases and J 8 bases, with 12 bases left between them. Here the CDR3 DNA reads TGTGCCAGCAGCTTACCATCCGGCCGCGGCTACACCTTC. Translation: CASSLPSGRGYTF.

The chain couples TRBV7-3 to TRBJ2-1, with D hard to call. Per the germline V gene, CDR1 is SGHTA and CDR2 is FQGTGA. The V end lost 4 bases, the J end lost 5 bases, and 9 bases lay between the germline ends. The CDR3 is 13 amino acids. The chain's CDR3 is CASSYLRDNEQFF. DNA for the CDR3: TGTGCCAGCAGCTACCTTAGGGACAATGAGCAGTTCTTC.

The chain combines TRBV9 with TRBJ1-2; tentatively, D is TRBD1 (6 bases). The V gene lost 4 bases and the J gene lost 5 bases, with 15 bases spanning the gap. The CDR3 runs to 14 residues. Germline V gene sequence: CDR1 SGDLS, CDR2 YYNGEE. The CDR3 DNA sequence: TGTGCCAGCAGCCCCCGGGACAACTGGTATGGCTACACCTTC. Amino acids: CASSPRDNWYGYTF. The variable domain in full, completed from reference TRBV9 and TRBJ1-2, reads DSGVTQTPKHLITATGQRVTLRCSPRSGDLSVYWYQQSLDQGLQFLIQYYNGEERAKGNILERFSAQQFPDLHSELNLSSLELGDSALYFCASSPRDNWYGYTFGSGTRLTVV.

V and J are TRBV25-1 and TRBJ2-1; a weak D match, TRBD2 (5 bases). Trimming cost V 5 bases and J 6 bases, with 8 bases left between them. Germline CDR1 and CDR2: MGHDK and SYGVNS. The CDR3 is 12 amino acids. The CDR3 loop reads CASSPGINEQFF. CDR3 nucleotide sequence: TGTGCCAGCAGTCCCGGGATCAATGAGCAGTTCTTC.

The rearrangement links TRBV9 to TRBJ2-3; no reliable D call. Trimming took off 1 base at V and 0 bases at J, with 6 bases between the two ends. The germline CDR1 and CDR2 sequences are SGDLS and YYNGEE. The CDR3 consists of 14 residues. The CDR3 protein is CASSVNPSTDTQYF. In nucleotides, the CDR3 is TGTGCCAGCAGCGTAAACCCTAGCACAGATACGCAGTATTTT.

The V gene is TRBV5-1, the J gene TRBJ2-7; D is perhaps TRBD1 (5 bases). This CDR3 contains 13 residues. The ends were cut back, 0 bases at V and 4 bases at J, with 8 bases in the middle. Germline assignment: CDR1 SGHRS and CDR2 YFSETQ. The CDR3 DNA sequence: TGCGCCAGCAGCTTGGCACAGGAATACGAGCAGTACTTC. This encodes CASSLAQEYEQYF.